The sequence of this TCR beta chain was determined in a study of T-cell memory formation after mild COVID-19. In TCRdb, the 5' RACE reads were re-called with MiXCR into one record per CDR3 protein. Of approximately 99,000 distinct CDR3 sequences in the sample, roughly a sixth are singletons; the top ten hold about 6%. V lost 5 bases, J lost 4 bases, and 7 bases stayed unmatched. The CDR3 sequence is 14 residues long. Germline V gene lookup returns CDR1 SEHNR and CDR2 FQNEAQ (reference sequence). The receptor's source is a man aged 18 to 29 who had mild COVID-19 (a few samples of this study predate the infection). Cell type and time point are not known. This chain connects TRBV7-9 to TRBJ1-1; TRBD1 agrees at 7 bases. Material: PBMCs or a T cell subset sorted from them (not recorded which). CDR3 bases: TGTGCCAGCAGCCCTGTTGCAGGGGGCACTGAAGCTTTCTTT. The encoded protein is CASSPVAGGTEAFF.